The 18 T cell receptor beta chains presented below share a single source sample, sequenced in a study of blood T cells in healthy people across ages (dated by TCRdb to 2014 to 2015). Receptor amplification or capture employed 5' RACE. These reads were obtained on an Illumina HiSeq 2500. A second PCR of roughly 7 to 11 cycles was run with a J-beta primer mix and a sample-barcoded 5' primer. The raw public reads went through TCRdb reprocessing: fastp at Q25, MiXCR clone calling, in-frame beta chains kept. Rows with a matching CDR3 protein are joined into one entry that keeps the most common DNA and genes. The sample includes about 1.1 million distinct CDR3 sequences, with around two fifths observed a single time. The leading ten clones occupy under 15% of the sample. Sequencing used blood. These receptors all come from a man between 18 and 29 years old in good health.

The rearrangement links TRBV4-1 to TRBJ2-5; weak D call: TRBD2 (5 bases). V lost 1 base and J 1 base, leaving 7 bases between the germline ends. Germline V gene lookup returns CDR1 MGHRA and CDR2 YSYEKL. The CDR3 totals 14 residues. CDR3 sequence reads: CASSQGSGQETQYF. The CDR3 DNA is TGCGCCAGCAGCCAAGGGAGCGGCCAAGAGACCCAGTACTTC.

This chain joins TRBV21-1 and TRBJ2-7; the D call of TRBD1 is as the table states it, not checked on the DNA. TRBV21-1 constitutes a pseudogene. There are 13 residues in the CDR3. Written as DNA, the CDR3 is TGTGCCGGCCGACCCAGGGGAACGAGCGAGCAGTACTTC. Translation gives CAGRPRGTSEQYF.

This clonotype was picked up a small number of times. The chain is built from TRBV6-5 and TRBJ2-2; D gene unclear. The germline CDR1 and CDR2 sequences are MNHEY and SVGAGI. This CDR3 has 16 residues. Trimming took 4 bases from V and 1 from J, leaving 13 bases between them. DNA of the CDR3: TGTGCCAGCAGTTTGGGCCAACCCCTGAACACCGGGGAGCTGTTTTTT. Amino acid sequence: CASSLGQPLNTGELFF.

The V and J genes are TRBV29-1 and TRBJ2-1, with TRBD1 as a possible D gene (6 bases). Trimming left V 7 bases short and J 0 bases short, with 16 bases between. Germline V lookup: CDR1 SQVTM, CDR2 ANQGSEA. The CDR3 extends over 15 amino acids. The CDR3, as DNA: TGCAGCGCCCTGGGGGCGGTGAGCTCCTACAATGAGCAGTTCTTC. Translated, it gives CSALGAVSSYNEQFF.

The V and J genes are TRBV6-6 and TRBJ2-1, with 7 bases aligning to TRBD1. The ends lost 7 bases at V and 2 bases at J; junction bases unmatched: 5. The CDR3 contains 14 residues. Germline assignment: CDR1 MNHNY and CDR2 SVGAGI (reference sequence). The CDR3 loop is CASTKDRAYNEQFF. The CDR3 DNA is TGTGCCAGCACCAAAGACAGGGCCTACAATGAGCAGTTCTTC.

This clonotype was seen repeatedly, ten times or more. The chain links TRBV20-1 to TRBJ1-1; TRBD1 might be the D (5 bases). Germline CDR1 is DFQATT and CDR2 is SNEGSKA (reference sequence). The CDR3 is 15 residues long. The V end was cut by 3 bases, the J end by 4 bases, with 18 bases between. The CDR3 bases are TGCAGTGCTAGTGGGGCCATGGCTGTGGGCACTGAAGCTTTCTTT. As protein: CSASGAMAVGTEAFF.

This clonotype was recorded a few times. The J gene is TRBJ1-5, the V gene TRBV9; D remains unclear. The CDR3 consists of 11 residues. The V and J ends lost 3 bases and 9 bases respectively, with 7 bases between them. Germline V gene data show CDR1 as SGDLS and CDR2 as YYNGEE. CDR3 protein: CASSARAPQHF. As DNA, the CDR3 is TGTGCCAGCAGCGCGCGTGCGCCCCAGCATTTT. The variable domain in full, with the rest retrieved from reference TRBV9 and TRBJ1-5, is DSGVTQTPKHLITATGQRVTLRCSPRSGDLSVYWYQQSLDQGLQFLIQYYNGEERAKGNILERFSAQQFPDLHSELNLSSLELGDSALYFCASSARAPQHFGDGTRLSIL.

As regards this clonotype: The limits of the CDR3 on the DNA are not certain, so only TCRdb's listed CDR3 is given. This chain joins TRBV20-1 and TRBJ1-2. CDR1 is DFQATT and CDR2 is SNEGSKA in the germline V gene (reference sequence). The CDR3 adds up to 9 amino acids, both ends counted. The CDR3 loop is CSAPYGCTF.

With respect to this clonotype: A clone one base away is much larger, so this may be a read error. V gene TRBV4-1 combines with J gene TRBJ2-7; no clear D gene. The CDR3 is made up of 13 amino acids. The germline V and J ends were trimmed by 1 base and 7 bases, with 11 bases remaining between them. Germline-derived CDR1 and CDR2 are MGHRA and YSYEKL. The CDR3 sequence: CASSQGRYNEQYF. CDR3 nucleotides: TGCGCCAGCAGCCAAGGCAGATACAATGAGCAGTACTTC.

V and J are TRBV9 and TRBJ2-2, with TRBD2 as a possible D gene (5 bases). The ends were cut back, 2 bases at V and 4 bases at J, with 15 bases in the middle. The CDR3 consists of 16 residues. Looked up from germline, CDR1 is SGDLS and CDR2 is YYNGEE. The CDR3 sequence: CASSVSRRDITGELFF. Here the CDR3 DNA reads TGTGCCAGCAGCGTCTCGAGACGGGATATCACCGGGGAGCTGTTTTTT. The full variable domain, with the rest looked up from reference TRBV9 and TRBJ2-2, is DSGVTQTPKHLITATGQRVTLRCSPRSGDLSVYWYQQSLDQGLQFLIQYYNGEERAKGNILERFSAQQFPDLHSELNLSSLELGDSALYFCASSVSRRDITGELFFGEGSRLTVL.

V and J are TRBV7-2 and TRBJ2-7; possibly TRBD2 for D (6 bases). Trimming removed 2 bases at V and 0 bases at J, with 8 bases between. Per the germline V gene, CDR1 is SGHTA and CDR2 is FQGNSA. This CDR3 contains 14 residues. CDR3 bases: TGTGCCAGCAGCTTATCGGGACTCTCCTACGAGCAGTACTTC. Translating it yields CASSLSGLSYEQYF.

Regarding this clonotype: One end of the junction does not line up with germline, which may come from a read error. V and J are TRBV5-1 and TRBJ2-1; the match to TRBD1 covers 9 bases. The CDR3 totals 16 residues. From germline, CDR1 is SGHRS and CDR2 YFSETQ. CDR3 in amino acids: CACSQGQGGWWNEQFF. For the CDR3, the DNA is TGCGCCTGCAGCCAGGGACAGGGAGGGTGGTGGAATGAGCAGTTCTTC.

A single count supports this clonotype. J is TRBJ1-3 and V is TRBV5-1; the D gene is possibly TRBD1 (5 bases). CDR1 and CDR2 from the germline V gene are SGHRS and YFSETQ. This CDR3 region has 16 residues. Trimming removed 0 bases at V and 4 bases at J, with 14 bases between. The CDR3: CASSLDQGVAGNTIYF. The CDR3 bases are TGCGCCAGCAGCTTGGATCAGGGTGTCGCCGGAAACACCATATATTTT.

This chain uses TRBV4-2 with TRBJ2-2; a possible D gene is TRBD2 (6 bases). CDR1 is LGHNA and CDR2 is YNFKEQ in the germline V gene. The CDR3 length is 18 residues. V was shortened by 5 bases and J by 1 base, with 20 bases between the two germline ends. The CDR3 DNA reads TGTGCCAGCAGCGCCGATGTTCGGGACTCCCTGAACACCGGGGAGCTGTTTTTT. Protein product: CASSADVRDSLNTGELFF.

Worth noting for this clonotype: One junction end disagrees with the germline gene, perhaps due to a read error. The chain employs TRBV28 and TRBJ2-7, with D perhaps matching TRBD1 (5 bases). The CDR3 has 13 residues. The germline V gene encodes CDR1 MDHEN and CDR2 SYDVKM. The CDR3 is CVSSVGREYEQYF. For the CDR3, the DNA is TGTGTCAGCAGTGTAGGCAGGGAATACGAGCAGTACTTC. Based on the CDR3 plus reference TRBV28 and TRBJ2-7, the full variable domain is DVKVTQSSRYLVKRTGEKVFLECVQDMDHENMFWYRQDPGLGLRLIYFSYDVKMKEKGDIPEGYSVSREKKERFSLILESASTNQTSMYLCVSSVGREYEQYFGPGTRLTVT.

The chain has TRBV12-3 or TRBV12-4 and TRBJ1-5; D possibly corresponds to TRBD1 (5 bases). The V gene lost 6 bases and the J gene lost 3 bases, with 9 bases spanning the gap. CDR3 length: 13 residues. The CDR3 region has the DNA TGTGCCAGCAGGGGACGAGCCAATCAGCCCCAGCATTTT. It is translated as CASRGRANQPQHF.

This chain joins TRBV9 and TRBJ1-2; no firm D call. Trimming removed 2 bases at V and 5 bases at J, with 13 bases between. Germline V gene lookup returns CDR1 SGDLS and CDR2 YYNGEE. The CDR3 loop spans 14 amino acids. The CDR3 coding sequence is TGTGCCAGCAGCGTCGACTCCGGGGTATATGGCTACACCTTC. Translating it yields CASSVDSGVYGYTF.

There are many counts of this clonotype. The DNA of the CDR3 is TGTGCCAGCAGTTTATGGGGGACTACCCACAGCTCCTACAATGAGCAGTTCTTC. This gives the protein CASSLWGTTHSSYNEQFF. The chain couples TRBV28 to TRBJ2-1; 7 bases fit TRBD2. The CDR3 has 18 residues. V dropped 0 bases and J dropped 0; count of bases not matched to a gene: 8. Germline-derived CDR1 and CDR2 are MDHEN and SYDVKM. Supplemented by reference TRBV28 and TRBJ2-1, the full variable domain reads DVKVTQSSRYLVKRTGEKVFLECVQDMDHENMFWYRQDPGLGLRLIYFSYDVKMKEKGDIPEGYSVSREKKERFSLILESASTNQTSMYLCASSLWGTTHSSYNEQFFGPGTRLTVL.